The text below deals with one TCR beta chain. The CDR3 extends over 15 amino acids. Trimming removed 6 bases from V and 8 bases from J; junction bases left unmatched: 11. Per the germline V gene, CDR1 is LGHNT and CDR2 is FRNRAP. The sample is drawn from a study of blood T cell repertoires in COVID-19. Study summary: From the United States, Italy and Spain came samples of acute and convalescent COVID-19.

Original methodology: Researchers report that nucleated cell counts were estimated from reference gene primer amplification. Clones were read by immunoSEQ multiplex PCR, and TCRdb kept only the in-frame ones, dropping some. V and J calls and clone size are given by that table; D and trimming were obtained from the DNA. The sample yields around 50,000 clones, around 90% seen once. This chain links TRBV12-5 with TRBJ2-4, with 9 bases fitting TRBD1. Source material: peripheral blood. The TCR sequence derives from a woman of 80 years or more with COVID-19, enrolled during active disease. This CDR3 reads CASGTGQGGLDIQYF. In DNA, the CDR3 is TGTGCTAGTGGCACGGGACAGGGAGGCTTGGACATTCAGTACTTC.